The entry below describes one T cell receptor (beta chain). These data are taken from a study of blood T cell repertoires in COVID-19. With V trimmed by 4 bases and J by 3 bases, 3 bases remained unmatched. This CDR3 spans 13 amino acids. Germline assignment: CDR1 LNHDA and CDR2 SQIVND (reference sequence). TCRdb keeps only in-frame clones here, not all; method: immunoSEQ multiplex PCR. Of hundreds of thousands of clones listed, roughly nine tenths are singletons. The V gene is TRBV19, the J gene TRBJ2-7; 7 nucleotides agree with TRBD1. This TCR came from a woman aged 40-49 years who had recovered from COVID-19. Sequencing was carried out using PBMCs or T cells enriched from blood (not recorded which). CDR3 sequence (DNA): TGTGCCAGTAGTACAACAGGGGTCTACGAGCAGTACTTC. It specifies CASSTTGVYEQYF.